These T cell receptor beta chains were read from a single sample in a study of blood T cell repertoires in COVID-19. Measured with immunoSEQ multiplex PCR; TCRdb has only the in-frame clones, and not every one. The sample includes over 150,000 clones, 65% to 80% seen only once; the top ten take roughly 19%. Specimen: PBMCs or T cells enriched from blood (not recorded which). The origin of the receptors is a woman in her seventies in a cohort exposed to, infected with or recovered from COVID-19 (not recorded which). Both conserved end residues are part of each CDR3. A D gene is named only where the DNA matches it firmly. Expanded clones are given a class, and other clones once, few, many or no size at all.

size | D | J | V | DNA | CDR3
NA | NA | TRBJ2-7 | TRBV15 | TGTGCCACCAGCAGAGATTCACACGGGTCGGTGACCTACGAGCAGTACTTC | CATSRDSHGSVTYEQYF
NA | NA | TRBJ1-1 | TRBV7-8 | TGTGCCAGCAGCTTGGGGGGGGACAACACTGAAGCTTTCTTT | CASSLGGDNTEAFF
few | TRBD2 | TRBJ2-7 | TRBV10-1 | TGCGCCAGCAGTGACGGACGGGAGGGCCAAAGTGAGCAGTACTTC | CASSDGREGQSEQYF
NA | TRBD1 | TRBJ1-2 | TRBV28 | TGTGCCAGCAGTTCCACAGGGGGGCTAACTAGGGGCTACACCTTC | CASSSTGGLTRGYTF
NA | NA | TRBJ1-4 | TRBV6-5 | TGTGCCAGCAGTTATCAGGCCGCAACTAATGAAAAACTGTTTTTT | CASSYQAATNEKLFF
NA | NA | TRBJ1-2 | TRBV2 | TGTGCCAGCCTAGAGAACTATGGCTACACCTTC | CASLENYGYTF
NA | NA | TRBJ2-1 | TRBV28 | TGTGCCAGCAGTTTTTATCGTCGGGGCAATGAGCAGTTCTTC | CASSFYRRGNEQFF
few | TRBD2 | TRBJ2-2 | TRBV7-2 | TGTGCCAGCAGCTTAAAGAATTTGGTAGCGGGAGGCGGCGGGGAGCTGTTTTTT | CASSLKNLVAGGGGELFF
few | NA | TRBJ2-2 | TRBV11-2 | TGTGCCAGCAGCTTTGGTTTAGGTATCAGGGCTTTCACCGGGGAGCTGTTTTTT | CASSFGLGIRAFTGELFF
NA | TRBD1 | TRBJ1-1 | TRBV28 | TGTGCCAGCAGTTTAGGGCCGCGAGGGACAGCGAGGAACACTGAGGCTTTCTTT | CASSLGPRGTARNTEAFF
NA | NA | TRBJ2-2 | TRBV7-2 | TGTGCCAGCAGCTTAGTGGGGCAGGGCTACACCGGGGAGCTGTTTTTT | CASSLVGQGYTGELFF
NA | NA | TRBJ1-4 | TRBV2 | TGTGCCAGCACCCCGGGACAATCGAGGGAGGAAAAACTGTTTTTT | CASTPGQSREEKLFF
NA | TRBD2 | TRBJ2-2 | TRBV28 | TGTGCCAGCAGTTTTAGCGGGACTTCGCCCGGGGAGCTGTTTTTT | CASSFSGTSPGELFF
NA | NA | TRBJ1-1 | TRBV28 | TGTGCCAGCAGTTTATGGTCCAATGCAGGCACAGAAGCTTTCTTT | CASSLWSNAGTEAFF
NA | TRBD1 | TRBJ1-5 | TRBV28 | TGTGCCAGCTCCGCCATTATAGGGACAGTTTATAGCAATCAGCCCCAGCATTTT | CASSAIIGTVYSNQPQHF
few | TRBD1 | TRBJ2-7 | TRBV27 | TGTGCCAGCAGTCGGGACAGCTACTACGAGCAGTACTTC | CASSRDSYYEQYF
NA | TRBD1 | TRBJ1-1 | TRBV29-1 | TGCAGCGTCCGGACAGGGGACACTGAAGCTTTCTTT | CSVRTGDTEAFF
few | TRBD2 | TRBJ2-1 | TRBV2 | TGTGCCAGCAGGGCCTCTAGCGGGCTATACAATGAGCAGTTCTTC | CASRASSGLYNEQFF
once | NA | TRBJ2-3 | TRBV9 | TGTGCCAGCACCGCAGCGGGACAAGGCACAGATACGCAGTATTTT | CASTAAGQGTDTQYF
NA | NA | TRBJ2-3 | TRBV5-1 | TGCGCCAGCAGCTACCCCGGTCCAAGCAGCACAGATACGCAGTATTTT | CASSYPGPSSTDTQYF
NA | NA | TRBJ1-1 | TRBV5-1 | TGCGCCAGCACCCCCCTGGGGCTTCTGAACACTGAAGCTTTCTTT | CASTPLGLLNTEAFF
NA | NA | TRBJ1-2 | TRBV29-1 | TGCAGCGTTGAAGATGACGGCGGAAAATCTATCTACTATGGCTACACCTTC | CSVEDDGGKSIYYGYTF
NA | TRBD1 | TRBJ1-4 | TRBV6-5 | TGTGCCAGCAGCCGGGACAGGGAGGGTGAAAAACTGTTTTTT | CASSRDREGEKLFF
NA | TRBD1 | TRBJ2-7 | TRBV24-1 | TGTGCCACCTCCGGAGACAGGGACCCCTACGAGCAGTACTTC | CATSGDRDPYEQYF
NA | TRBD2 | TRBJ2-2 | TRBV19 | TGTGCCACTTCGCCCGGAGCGGGAGCGAACACCGGGGAGCTGTTTTTT | CATSPGAGANTGELFF
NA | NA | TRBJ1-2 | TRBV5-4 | TGTGCCAGCAGCGCCCCGGGAGGGGTTACTGGCTACACCTTC | CASSAPGGVTGYTF
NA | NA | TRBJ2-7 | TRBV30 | TGTGCCTGGAGTGAAGTACAGCAGGGGCTAGGGCAGTACTTC | CAWSEVQQGLGQYF
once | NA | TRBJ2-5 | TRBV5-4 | TGTGCCAGCAGCCTCCCGCGGGGGCGGTATCAGACCCAGTACTTC | CASSLPRGRYQTQYF
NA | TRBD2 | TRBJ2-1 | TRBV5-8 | TGTGCCAGCAGCTTGTCCCCGGGACTAGCGGTGGTTGAGCAGTTCTTC | CASSLSPGLAVVEQFF
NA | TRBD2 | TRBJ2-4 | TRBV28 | TGTGCCAGCAGCCCGGTGACTAGCGGGAGAGTGGGGGCCAAAAACATTCAGTACTTC | CASSPVTSGRVGAKNIQYF
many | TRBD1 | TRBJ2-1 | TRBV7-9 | TGTGCCAGCAGCTTATCCCGGACAGGGGCAGGCTACAATGAGCAGTTCTTC | CASSLSRTGAGYNEQFF
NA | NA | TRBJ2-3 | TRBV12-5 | TGTGCTAGTGGTTCTACCCAAGAGGTCACAGATACGCAGTATTTT | CASGSTQEVTDTQYF
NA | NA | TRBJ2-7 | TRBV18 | TGTGCCAGCTCACCAACAGCTTCCTACGAGCAGTACTTC | CASSPTASYEQYF
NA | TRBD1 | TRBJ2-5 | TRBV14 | TGTGCCAGCAGTTTCCGGGACAGCCCACAAGAGACCCAGTACTTC | CASSFRDSPQETQYF
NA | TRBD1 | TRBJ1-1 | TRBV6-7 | TGTGCCAGCCGATCAACAGGGGGGGATACCATGAACACTGAAGCTTTCTTT | CASRSTGGDTMNTEAFF
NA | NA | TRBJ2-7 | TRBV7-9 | TGTGCCAGCGGGGGTCCGGGACACCTCTACGAGCAGTACTTC | CASGGPGHLYEQYF
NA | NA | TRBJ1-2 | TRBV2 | TGTGCCAGCAGACCTAGACAGGTCTCTAACTATGGCTACACCTTC | CASRPRQVSNYGYTF
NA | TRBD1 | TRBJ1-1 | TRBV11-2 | TGTGCCAGCAGCCGTCGACAGGGGGCGGCTAGTGCTGCTTTCTTT | CASSRRQGAASAAFF